The T cell receptor (beta chain) under discussion was sequenced for a study of blood T cell repertoires in COVID-19. Looking at the study overall: Specimens from acute and convalescent COVID-19 originated in the United States, Italy and Spain. PBMCs, B-cell-depleted T cells, or T cells provided the cDNA or gDNA that made up the material.

The protocol was immunoSEQ multiplex PCR, while the TCRdb copy is restricted to in-frame clones and leaves out a portion. The sample carries 90,000 to 150,000 clones, about 89% recorded once. CDR1 is MDHEN and CDR2 is SYDVKM in the germline V gene. The CDR3 is 17 residues long. After removal of 3 bases from V and 3 bases from J, the junction contained 10 bases not matched to a gene. This clone has a single count. The sequencing sample was made of peripheral blood. The V call is TRBV28, the J call TRBJ1-2; 10 bases fit TRBD1. The clonotype originates from a human donor with acute or convalescent COVID-19. The donor label of this sample is uncertain. The CDR3 bases are TGTGCCAGCAGTTTCCCGGACAGGGGGAAGTATGACTATGGCTACACCTTC. It encodes CASSFPDRGKYDYGYTF.